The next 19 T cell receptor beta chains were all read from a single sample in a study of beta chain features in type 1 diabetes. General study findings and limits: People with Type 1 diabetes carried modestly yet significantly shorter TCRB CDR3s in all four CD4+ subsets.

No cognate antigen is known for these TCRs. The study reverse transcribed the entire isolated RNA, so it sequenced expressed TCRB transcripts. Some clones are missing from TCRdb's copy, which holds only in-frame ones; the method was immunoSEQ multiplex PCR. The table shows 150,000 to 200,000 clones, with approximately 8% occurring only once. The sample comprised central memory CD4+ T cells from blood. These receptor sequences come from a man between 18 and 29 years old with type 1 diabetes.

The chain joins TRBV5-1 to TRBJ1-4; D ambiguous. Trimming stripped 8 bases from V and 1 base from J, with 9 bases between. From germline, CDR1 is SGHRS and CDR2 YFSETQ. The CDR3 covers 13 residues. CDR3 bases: TGCGCCAGACCGGGTCGAACTAATGAAAAACTGTTTTTT. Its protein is CARPGRTNEKLFF.

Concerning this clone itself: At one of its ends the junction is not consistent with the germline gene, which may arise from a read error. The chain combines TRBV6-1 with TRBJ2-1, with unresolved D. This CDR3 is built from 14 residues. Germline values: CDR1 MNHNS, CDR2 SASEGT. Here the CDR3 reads CAISESNGSNEQFF. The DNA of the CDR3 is TGTGCCATCAGTGAGTCGAATGGCTCGAATGAGCAGTTCTTC.

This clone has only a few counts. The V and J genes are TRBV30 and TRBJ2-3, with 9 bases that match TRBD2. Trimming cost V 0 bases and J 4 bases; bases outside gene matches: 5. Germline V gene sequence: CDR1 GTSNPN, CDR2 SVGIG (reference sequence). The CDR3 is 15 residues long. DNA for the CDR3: TGTGCCTGGAGTGTACTAGGGACTAGCTCAGATACGCAGTATTTT. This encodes CAWSVLGTSSDTQYF.

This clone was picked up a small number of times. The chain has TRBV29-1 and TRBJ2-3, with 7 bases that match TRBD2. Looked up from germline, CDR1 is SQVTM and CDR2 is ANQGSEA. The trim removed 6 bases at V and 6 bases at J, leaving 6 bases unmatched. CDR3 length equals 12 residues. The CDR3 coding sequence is TGCAGCGTAGGCGGGGGAGGGGATACGCAGTATTTT. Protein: CSVGGGGDTQYF.

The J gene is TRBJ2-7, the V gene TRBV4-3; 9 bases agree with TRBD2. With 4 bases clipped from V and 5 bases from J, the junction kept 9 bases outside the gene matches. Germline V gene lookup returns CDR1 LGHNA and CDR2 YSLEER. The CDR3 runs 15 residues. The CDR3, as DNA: TGCGCCAGCAGCCGCGGGGGGGGGAGTTTCGACGAGCAGTACTTC. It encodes CASSRGGGSFDEQYF.

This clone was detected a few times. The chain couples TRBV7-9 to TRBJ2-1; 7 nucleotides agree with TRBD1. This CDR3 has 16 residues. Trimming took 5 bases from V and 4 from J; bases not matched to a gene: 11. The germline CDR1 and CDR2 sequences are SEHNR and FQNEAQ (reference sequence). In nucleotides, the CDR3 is TGTGCCAGCAGCGTACGAAACAGGGGCGGGTACAATGAGCAGTTCTTC. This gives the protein CASSVRNRGGYNEQFF.

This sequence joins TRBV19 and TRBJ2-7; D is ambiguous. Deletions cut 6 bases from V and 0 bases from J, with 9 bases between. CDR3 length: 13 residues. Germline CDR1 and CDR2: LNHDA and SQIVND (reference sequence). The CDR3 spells CASSDMGSYEQYF. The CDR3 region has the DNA TGTGCCAGTAGCGACATGGGCTCCTACGAGCAGTACTTC. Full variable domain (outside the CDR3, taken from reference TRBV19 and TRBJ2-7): DGGITQSPKYLFRKEGQNVTLSCEQNLNHDAMYWYRQDPGQGLRLIYYSQIVNDFQKGDIAEGYSVSREKKESFPLTVTSAQKNPTAFYLCASSDMGSYEQYFGPGTRLTVT.

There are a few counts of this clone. CDR3 DNA sequence: TGCAGCGTTGGATTAAGCGGACCGCTATATGGCTACACCTTC. Encoded protein: CSVGLSGPLYGYTF. This chain links TRBV29-1 with TRBJ1-2; D is undetermined. V lost 4 bases to trimming and J lost 5 bases, with 17 bases between them. Germline-derived CDR1 and CDR2 are SQVTM and ANQGSEA. This CDR3 spans 14 amino acids. The variable domain in full, with the rest retrieved from reference TRBV29-1 and TRBJ1-2, is SAVISQKPSRDICQRGTSLTIQCQVDSQVTMMFWYRQQPGQSLTLIATANQGSEATYESGFVIDKFPISRPNLTFSTLTVSNMSPEDSSIYLCSVGLSGPLYGYTFGSGTRLTVV.

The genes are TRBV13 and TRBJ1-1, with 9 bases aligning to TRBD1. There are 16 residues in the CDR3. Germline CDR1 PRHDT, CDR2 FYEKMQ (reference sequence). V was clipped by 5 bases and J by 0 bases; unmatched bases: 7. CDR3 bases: TGTGCCAGCAGCCGCACAGGGGGCATGGTGAACACTGAAGCTTTCTTT. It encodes CASSRTGGMVNTEAFF. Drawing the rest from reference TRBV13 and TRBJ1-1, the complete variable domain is AAGVIQSPRHLIKEKRETATLKCYPIPRHDTVYWYQQGPGQDPQFLISFYEKMQSDKGSIPDRFSAQQFSDYHSELNMSSLELGDSALYFCASSRTGGMVNTEAFFGQGTRLTVV.

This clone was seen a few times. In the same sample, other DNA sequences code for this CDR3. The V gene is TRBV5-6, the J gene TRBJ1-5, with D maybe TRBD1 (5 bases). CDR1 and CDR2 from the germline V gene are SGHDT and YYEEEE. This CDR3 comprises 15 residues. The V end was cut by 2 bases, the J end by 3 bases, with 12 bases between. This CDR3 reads CASSFGGGFNQPQHF. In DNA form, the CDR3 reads TGTGCCAGCAGCTTTGGGGGGGGGTTCAATCAGCCCCAGCATTTT.

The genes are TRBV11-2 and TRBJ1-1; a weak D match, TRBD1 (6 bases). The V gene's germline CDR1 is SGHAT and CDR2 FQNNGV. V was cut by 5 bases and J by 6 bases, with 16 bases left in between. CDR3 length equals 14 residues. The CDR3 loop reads CASSATLQGPEAFF. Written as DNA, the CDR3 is TGTGCCAGCAGCGCGACCCTACAGGGACCTGAAGCTTTCTTT.

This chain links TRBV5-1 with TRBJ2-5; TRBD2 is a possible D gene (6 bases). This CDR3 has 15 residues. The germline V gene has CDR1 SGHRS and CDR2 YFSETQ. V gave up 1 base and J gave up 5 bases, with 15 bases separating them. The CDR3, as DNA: TGCGCCAGCAGCTTGATGGGGGGTATTTCGGAGACCCAGTACTTC. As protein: CASSLMGGISETQYF.

The DNA of the CDR3 is TGCGCCAGCAGCTCAGGGTTCGCAGATACGCAGTATTTT. Its protein product is CASSSGFADTQYF. This chain joins TRBV5-1 and TRBJ2-3; maybe TRBD1 (5 bases). Germline loops: CDR1 SGHRS, CDR2 YFSETQ. The length of the CDR3 is 13 residues. V gave up 3 bases and J gave up 4 bases, with 9 bases separating them.

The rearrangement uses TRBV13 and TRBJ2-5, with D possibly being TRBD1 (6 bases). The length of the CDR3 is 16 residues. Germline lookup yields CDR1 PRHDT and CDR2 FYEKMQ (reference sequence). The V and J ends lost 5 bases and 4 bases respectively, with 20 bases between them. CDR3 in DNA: TGTGCCAGCAGCCCCCGCTCTGGGGGCCTGCCAGAGACCCAGTACTTC. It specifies CASSPRSGGLPETQYF. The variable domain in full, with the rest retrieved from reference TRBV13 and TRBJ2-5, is AAGVIQSPRHLIKEKRETATLKCYPIPRHDTVYWYQQGPGQDPQFLISFYEKMQSDKGSIPDRFSAQQFSDYHSELNMSSLELGDSALYFCASSPRSGGLPETQYFGPGTRLLVL.

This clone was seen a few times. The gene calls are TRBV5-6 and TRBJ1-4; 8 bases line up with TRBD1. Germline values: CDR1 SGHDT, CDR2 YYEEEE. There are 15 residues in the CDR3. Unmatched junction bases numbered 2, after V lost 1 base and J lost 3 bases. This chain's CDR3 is CASSLQGASNEKLFF. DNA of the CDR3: TGTGCCAGCAGCTTGCAGGGGGCTTCTAATGAAAAACTGTTTTTT.

The CDR3: CASSFPAGGRETQYF. CDR3 coding DNA: TGTGCCAGCAGCTTCCCAGCGGGAGGCCGAGAGACCCAGTACTTC. The chain joins TRBV11-2 to TRBJ2-5; 9 bases are a match to TRBD2. Germline V CDR1 and CDR2: SGHAT, FQNNGV. Trimming at V came to 3 bases and at J to 4 bases, leaving 6 bases not matched to a gene. This CDR3 spans 15 amino acids.

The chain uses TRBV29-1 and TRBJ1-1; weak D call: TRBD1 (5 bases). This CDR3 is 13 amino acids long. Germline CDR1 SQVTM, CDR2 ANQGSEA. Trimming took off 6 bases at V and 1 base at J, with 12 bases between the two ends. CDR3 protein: CSVRNQGNTEAFF. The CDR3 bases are TGCAGCGTCCGTAACCAGGGGAACACTGAAGCTTTCTTT.

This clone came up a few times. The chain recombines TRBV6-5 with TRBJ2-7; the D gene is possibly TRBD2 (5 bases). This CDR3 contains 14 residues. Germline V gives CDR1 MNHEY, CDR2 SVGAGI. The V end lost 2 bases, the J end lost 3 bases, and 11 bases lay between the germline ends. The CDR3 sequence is CASSYEGLGYEQYF. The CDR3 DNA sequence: TGTGCCAGCAGTTACGAGGGCCTGGGCTACGAGCAGTACTTC.

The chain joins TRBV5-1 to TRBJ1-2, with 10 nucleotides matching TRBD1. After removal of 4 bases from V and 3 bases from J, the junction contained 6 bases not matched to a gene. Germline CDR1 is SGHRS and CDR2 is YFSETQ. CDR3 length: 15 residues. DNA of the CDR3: TGCGCCAGCAGCACGGGGGACAGGGGCTACTATGGCTACACCTTC. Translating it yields CASSTGDRGYYGYTF.